This paragraph covers one T cell receptor beta chain sequence. This CDR3 has 14 residues. V lost 6 bases to trimming and J lost 2 bases, with 14 bases between them. Germline assignment: CDR1 MDHEN and CDR2 SYDVKM. These data belong to a study of blood T cell repertoires in COVID-19. Study details: Collection of acute and convalescent COVID-19 samples took place in the United States, Italy and Spain.

Some clones are missing from TCRdb's copy, which holds only in-frame ones; the method was immunoSEQ multiplex PCR. The profile covers about half a million clones, with approximately 85% appearing a single time and approximately 3% taken by the ten largest. The rearrangement links TRBV28 to TRBJ2-7; a weak D match, TRBD1 (5 bases). The sequence was obtained from a human donor in a cohort sampled during active COVID-19. Specimen: peripheral blood. This CDR3 is CASRGQGGAYEQYF. CDR3 sequence (DNA): TGTGCCAGCAGGGGGCAGGGTGGGGCCTACGAGCAGTACTTC.